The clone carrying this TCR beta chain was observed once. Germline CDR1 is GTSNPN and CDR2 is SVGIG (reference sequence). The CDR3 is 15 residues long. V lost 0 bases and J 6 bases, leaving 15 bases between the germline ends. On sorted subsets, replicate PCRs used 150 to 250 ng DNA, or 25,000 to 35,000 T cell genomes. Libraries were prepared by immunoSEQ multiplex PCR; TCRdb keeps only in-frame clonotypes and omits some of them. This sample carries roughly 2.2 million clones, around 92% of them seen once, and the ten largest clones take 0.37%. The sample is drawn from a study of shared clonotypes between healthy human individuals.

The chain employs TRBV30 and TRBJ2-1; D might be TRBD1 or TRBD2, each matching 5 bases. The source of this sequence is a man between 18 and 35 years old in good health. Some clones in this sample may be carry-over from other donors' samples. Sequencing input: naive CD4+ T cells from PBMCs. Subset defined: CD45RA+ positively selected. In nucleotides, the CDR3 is TGTGCCTGGAGTGTACGAGGGGTTACTACCAATGAGCAGTTCTTC. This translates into CAWSVRGVTTNEQFF.